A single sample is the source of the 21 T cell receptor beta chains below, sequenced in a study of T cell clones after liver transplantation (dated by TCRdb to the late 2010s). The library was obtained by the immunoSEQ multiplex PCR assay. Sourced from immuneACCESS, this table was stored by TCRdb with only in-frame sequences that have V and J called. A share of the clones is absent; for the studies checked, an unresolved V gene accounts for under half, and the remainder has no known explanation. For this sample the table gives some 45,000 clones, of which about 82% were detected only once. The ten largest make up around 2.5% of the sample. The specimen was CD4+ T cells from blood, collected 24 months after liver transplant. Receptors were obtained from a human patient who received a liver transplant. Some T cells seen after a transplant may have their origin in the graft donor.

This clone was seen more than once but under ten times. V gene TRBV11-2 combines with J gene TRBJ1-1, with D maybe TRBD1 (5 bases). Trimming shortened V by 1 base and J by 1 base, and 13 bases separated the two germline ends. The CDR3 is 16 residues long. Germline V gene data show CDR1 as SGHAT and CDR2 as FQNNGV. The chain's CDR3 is CASSLVLGVRNTEAFF. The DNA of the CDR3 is TGTGCCAGCAGCTTAGTCCTAGGGGTGCGGAACACTGAAGCTTTCTTT.

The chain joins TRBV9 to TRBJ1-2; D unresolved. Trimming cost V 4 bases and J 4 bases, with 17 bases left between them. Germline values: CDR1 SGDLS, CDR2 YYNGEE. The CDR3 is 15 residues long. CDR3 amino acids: CASSPARPRSYGYTF. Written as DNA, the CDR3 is TGTGCCAGCAGCCCCGCCCGGCCCAGAAGCTATGGCTACACCTTC.

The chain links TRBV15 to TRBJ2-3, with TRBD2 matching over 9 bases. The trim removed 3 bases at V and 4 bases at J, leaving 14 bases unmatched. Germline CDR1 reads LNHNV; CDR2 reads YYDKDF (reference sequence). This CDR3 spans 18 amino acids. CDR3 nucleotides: TGTGCCACCAGCAGGTCGGTTCCAGCGGGAGGAGTATCAGATACGCAGTATTTT. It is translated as CATSRSVPAGGVSDTQYF.

DNA for the CDR3: TGCGCCAGCAGCCACGGACTAGCGGGAGGGCCCGACGGGGAGCTGTTTTTT. Residues: CASSHGLAGGPDGELFF. The chain recombines TRBV5-1 with TRBJ2-2, with TRBD2 identical over 15 bases. Looked up from germline, CDR1 is SGHRS and CDR2 is YFSETQ. V gave up 4 bases and J gave up 7 bases; unmatched junction bases: 8. The CDR3 contains 17 residues. Based on the CDR3 plus reference TRBV5-1 and TRBJ2-2, the full variable domain is KAGVTQTPRYLIKTRGQQVTLSCSPISGHRSVSWYQQTPGQGLQFLFEYFSETQRNKGNFPGRFSGRQFSNSRSEMNVSTLELGDSALYLCASSHGLAGGPDGELFFGEGSRLTVL.

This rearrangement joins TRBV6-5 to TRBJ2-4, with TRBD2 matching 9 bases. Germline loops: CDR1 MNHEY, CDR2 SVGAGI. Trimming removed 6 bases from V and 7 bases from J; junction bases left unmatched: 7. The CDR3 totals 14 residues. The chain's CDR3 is CASSQSGGHNIQYF. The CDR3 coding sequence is TGTGCCAGCAGCCAAAGCGGGGGGCATAACATTCAGTACTTC.

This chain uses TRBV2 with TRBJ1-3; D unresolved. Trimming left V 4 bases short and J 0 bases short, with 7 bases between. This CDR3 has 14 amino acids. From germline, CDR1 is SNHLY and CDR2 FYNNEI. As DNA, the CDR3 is TGTGCCAGCAGTGTAGGTGGCTCTGGAAACACCATATATTTT. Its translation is CASSVGGSGNTIYF.

The CDR3 loop is CASSPLELAGADTQYF. The CDR3 bases are TGTGCCAGCAGCCCGCTCGAGCTAGCGGGAGCAGATACGCAGTATTTT. The V call is TRBV14, the J call TRBJ2-3; 10 bases line up with TRBD2. The CDR3 totals 16 residues. V lost 4 bases, J lost 4 bases, and 8 bases stayed unmatched. From germline, CDR1 is SGHDN and CDR2 FVKESK. The variable domain in full, with the rest retrieved from reference TRBV14 and TRBJ2-3, is EAGVTQFPSHSVIEKGQTVTLRCDPISGHDNLYWYRRVMGKEIKFLLHFVKESKQDESGMPNNRFLAERTGGTYSTLKVQPAELEDSGVYFCASSPLELAGADTQYFGPGTRLTVL.

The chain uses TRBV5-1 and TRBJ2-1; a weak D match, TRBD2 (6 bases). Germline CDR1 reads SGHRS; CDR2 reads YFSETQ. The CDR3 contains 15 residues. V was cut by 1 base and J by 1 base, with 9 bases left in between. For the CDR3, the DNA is TGCGCCAGCAGCTTGAGTAGCGGATCCTACAATGAGCAGTTCTTC. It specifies CASSLSSGSYNEQFF.

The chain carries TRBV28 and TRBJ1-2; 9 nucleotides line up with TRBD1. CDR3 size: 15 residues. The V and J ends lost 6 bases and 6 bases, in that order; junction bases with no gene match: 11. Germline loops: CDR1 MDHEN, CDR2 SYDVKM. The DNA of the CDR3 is TGTGCCAGCAGCCGACCCGGGGACAGGGAGGATGGCTACACCTTC. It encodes CASSRPGDREDGYTF.

The CDR3 sequence: CASRKAGGITDTQYF. The CDR3 region has the DNA TGTGCCAGCAGGAAGGCGGGGGGGATCACAGATACGCAGTATTTT. The V and J genes are TRBV25-1 and TRBJ2-3; the match to TRBD2 covers 9 bases. Germline V gene sequence: CDR1 MGHDK, CDR2 SYGVNS. The length of the CDR3 is 15 residues. The J segment lost 2 bases and the V segment lost 6 bases, leaving 6 bases of the junction unmatched.

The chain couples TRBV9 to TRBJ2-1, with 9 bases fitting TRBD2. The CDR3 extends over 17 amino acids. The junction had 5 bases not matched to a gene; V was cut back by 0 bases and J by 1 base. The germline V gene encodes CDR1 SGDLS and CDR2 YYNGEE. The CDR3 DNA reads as TGTGCCAGCAGCGTAGGGGCTAGCGGGACTTCCTACAATGAGCAGTTCTTC. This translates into CASSVGASGTSYNEQFF. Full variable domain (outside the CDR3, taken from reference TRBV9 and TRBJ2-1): DSGVTQTPKHLITATGQRVTLRCSPRSGDLSVYWYQQSLDQGLQFLIQYYNGEERAKGNILERFSAQQFPDLHSELNLSSLELGDSALYFCASSVGASGTSYNEQFFGPGTRLTVL.

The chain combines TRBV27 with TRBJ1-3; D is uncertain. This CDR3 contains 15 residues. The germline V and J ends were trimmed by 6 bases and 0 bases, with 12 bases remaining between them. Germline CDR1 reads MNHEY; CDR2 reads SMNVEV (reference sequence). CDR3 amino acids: CASSPRALSGNTIYF. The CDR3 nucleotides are TGTGCCAGCAGCCCGCGGGCCCTCTCTGGAAACACCATATATTTT.

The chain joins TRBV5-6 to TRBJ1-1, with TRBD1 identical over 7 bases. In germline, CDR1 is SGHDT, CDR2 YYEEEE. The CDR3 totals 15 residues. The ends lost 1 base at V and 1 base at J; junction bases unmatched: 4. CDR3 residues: CASSLRRTGNTEAFF. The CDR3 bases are TGTGCCAGCAGCTTGAGAAGGACAGGGAACACTGAAGCTTTCTTT.

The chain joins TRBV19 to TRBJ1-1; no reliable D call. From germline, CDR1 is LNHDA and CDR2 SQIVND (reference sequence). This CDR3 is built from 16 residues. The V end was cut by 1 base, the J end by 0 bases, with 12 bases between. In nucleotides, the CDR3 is TGTGCCAGTAGTATAGGTCCCCCAGCCCTGAACACTGAAGCTTTCTTT. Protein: CASSIGPPALNTEAFF.

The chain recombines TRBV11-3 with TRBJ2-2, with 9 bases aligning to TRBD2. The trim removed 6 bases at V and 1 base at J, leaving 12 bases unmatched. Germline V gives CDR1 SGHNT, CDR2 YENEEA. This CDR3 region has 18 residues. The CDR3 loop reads CASRPGVAGDRNTGELFF. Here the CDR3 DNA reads TGTGCCAGCAGACCCGGGGTAGCGGGAGATAGGAACACCGGGGAGCTGTTTTTT.

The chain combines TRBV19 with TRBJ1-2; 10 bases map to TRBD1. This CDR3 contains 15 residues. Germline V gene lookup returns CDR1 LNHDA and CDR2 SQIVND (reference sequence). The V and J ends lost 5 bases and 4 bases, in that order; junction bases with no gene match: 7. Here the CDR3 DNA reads TGTGCCAGTAGTCTCGGGACAGGGGATGTCTATGGCTACACCTTC. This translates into CASSLGTGDVYGYTF.

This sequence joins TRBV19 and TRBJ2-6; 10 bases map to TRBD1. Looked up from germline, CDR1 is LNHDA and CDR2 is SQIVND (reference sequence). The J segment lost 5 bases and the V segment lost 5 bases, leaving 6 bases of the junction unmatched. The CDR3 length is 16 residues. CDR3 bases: TGTGCCAGTAGTGGCCGGGACAGGGGCCGGGCCAACGTCCTGACTTTC. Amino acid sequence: CASSGRDRGRANVLTF.

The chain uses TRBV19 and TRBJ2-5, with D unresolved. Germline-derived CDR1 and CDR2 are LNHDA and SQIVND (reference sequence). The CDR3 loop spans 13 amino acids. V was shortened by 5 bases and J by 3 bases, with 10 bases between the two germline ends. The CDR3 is CASSDGSKETQYF. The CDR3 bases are TGTGCCAGTAGTGATGGCAGCAAAGAGACCCAGTACTTC.

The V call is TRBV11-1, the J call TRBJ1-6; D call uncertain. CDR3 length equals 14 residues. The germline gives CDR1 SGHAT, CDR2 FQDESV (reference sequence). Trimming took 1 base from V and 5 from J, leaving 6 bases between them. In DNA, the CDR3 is TGTGCCAGCAGCTTAGGAGCGGATAATTCACCCCTCCACTTT. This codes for CASSLGADNSPLHF.

Here the CDR3 DNA reads TGTGCCAGCAGTTTAGAATCCAGGGGGTTATCTGGAAACACCATATATTTT. Its protein product is CASSLESRGLSGNTIYF. The genes are TRBV27 and TRBJ1-3; 7 bases align to TRBD1. Germline values: CDR1 MNHEY, CDR2 SMNVEV (reference sequence). V dropped 2 bases and J dropped 1; count of bases not matched to a gene: 8. The CDR3 is made up of 17 amino acids.

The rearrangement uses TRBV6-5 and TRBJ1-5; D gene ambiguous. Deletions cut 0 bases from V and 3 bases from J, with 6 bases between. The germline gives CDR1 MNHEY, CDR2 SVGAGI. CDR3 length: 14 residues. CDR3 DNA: TGTGCCAGCAGTTACTCCCCGATCAATCAGCCCCAGCATTTT. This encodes CASSYSPINQPQHF.